This TCR beta chain originates from a study of immune heterogeneity within non-small cell lung tumors. Overall study: There were several squamous cell carcinomas, around 11 non-squamous carcinomas and 1 tumor not otherwise specified.

A first 10-cycle multiplex round used 32 V-gene and 13 J-gene primers on TCR beta CDR3. One entry per CDR3 protein, called by TCRdb with MiXCR from the multiplex PCR reads. The table records around 11,000 distinct CDR3 sequences, around 30% of them present only once. The template consisted of bulk tumor genomic DNA, with 600 ng used per sample. Taken during surgery, several biopsies per primary tumor were spaced as far apart as possible within the tumor mass. The study cohort was described as untreated, and its members had newly diagnosed non-small cell lung cancer. They went on to have curative surgery. Regarding the study as a whole: The study found high-frequency T-cell receptor beta clonotypes largely distinct between individual patients. Local T-cell clonality tracked local tumor mutational burden, showing a moderate yet significant relationship (R roughly 0.31). Recurrence of the same dominant CDR3 beta clonotypes was seen across tumor sites within a patient, and site-unique high-frequency clones were present alongside them.

The CDR3 spans 18 residues. Trimming stripped 4 bases from V and 2 bases from J, with 22 bases between. Germline V gives CDR1 SGHAT, CDR2 FQNNGV. This clonotype was recorded a few times. Its matching antigen is unknown. The clonotype comes from a woman between 50 and 59 years old with non-small cell lung cancer. This chain connects TRBV11-2 to TRBJ2-3; maybe TRBD2 (5 bases). Sequenced material: lung tumor tissue. CDR3: CASSWSAGSSGITDTQYF. The CDR3, as DNA: TGTGCCAGCAGCTGGAGCGCTGGCTCGAGCGGAATCACAGATACGCAGTATTTT.